Below are 14 T cell receptor beta chains sequenced from a single sample in a study of OX40 agonist ivuxolimab in advanced cancers. Data came from immunoSEQ multiplex PCR; TCRdb stores just in-frame clones and leaves some out. The data show 55,000 to 75,000 clones, about 90% seen once. The sequences come from CD4+ or CD8+ T cells sorted from blood, collected in a trial of the OX40 agonist ivuxolimab. These TCRs come from an adult with an advanced solid tumor such as melanoma, head and neck, liver or kidney cancer.

The rearrangement uses TRBV6-6 and TRBJ1-1, with a possible D match to TRBD1 (6 bases). V lost 7 bases and J lost 5, with 20 bases in between. CDR3 length: 15 residues. Per the germline V gene, CDR1 is MNHNY and CDR2 is SVGAGI (reference sequence). Written as DNA, the CDR3 is TGTGCCAGCATTTTAGGGTATGGGGGCGTTACTGAAGCTTTCTTT. Its protein is CASILGYGGVTEAFF.

This rearrangement joins TRBV6-5 to TRBJ2-2; D gene ambiguous. This CDR3 comprises 15 residues. Trimming pared 8 bases from V and 3 bases from J, leaving 16 bases between. The V gene's germline CDR1 is MNHEY and CDR2 SVGAGI. The CDR3: CASHPDGSYTGELFF. The CDR3, as DNA: TGTGCCAGCCATCCCGACGGATCATACACCGGGGAGCTGTTTTTT.

The rearrangement links TRBV6-5 to TRBJ1-1; 9 positions agree with TRBD1. This CDR3 spans 14 amino acids. CDR1 and CDR2 (germline): MNHEY, SVGAGI. V gave up 5 bases and J gave up 5 bases; unmatched junction bases: 6. The CDR3 DNA is TGTGCCAGCAGTGCGGGACAGGGAGTTACTGAAGCTTTCTTT. This gives the protein CASSAGQGVTEAFF.

The J gene is TRBJ2-5, the V gene TRBV13; D unclear. CDR1 is PRHDT and CDR2 is FYEKMQ in the germline V gene (reference sequence). V was cut by 1 base and J by 4 bases, with 4 bases left in between. The CDR3 has 12 residues. In nucleotides, the CDR3 is TGTGCCAGCAGCTTAGAGGGAGAGACCCAGTACTTC. Protein sequence: CASSLEGETQYF. Combining the CDR3 with reference TRBV13 and TRBJ2-5 gives the whole variable domain AAGVIQSPRHLIKEKRETATLKCYPIPRHDTVYWYQQGPGQDPQFLISFYEKMQSDKGSIPDRFSAQQFSDYHSELNMSSLELGDSALYFCASSLEGETQYFGPGTRLLVL.

This chain connects TRBV5-8 to TRBJ2-7, with D uncertain. CDR1 and CDR2 from the germline V gene are SGHTS and YDEGEE. V shed 7 bases and J shed 4 bases, with 9 bases lying between them. The CDR3 extends over 11 amino acids. CDR3 bases: TGTGCCAGCGGCCGGACGTACGAGCAGTACTTC. It translates to CASGRTYEQYF. Supplemented by reference TRBV5-8 and TRBJ2-7, the full variable domain reads EAGVTQSPTHLIKTRGQQATLRCSPISGHTSVYWYQQALGLGLQFLLWYDEGEERNRGNFPPRFSGRQFPNYSSELNVNALELEDSALYLCASGRTYEQYFGPGTRLTVT.

V is TRBV6-6 and J is TRBJ2-5; the match to TRBD1 covers 10 bases. V shed 2 bases and J 4 bases; nucleotides not matched to a gene: 4. The germline V gene has CDR1 MNHNY and CDR2 SVGAGI (reference sequence). CDR3 length: 15 amino acids. The CDR3 is CASSYTTGGVETQYF. DNA for the CDR3: TGTGCCAGCAGTTACACGACAGGGGGCGTAGAGACCCAGTACTTC.

V and J are TRBV5-1 and TRBJ2-5; 8 bases are shared with TRBD1. Germline trimming cut 0 bases from V and 4 bases from J; bases unmatched to any gene: 5. Germline V gene data show CDR1 as SGHRS and CDR2 as YFSETQ. This CDR3 spans 15 amino acids. CDR3: CASSLGQGTGETQYF. CDR3 bases: TGCGCCAGCAGCTTGGGACAGGGGACTGGAGAGACCCAGTACTTC.

V gene TRBV5-4 combines with J gene TRBJ2-4; possible D gene TRBD2, 5 bases. Per the germline V gene, CDR1 is SGHNT and CDR2 is YYREEE (reference sequence). V lost 1 base and J lost 6, with 8 bases in between. The CDR3 is 13 residues long. The CDR3 region has the DNA TGTGCCAGCAGCTTGAGCGGCGGAAACATTCAGTACTTC. This gives the protein CASSLSGGNIQYF.

V and J are TRBV30 and TRBJ2-7; D perhaps matches TRBD2 (7 bases). The CDR3 spans 13 residues. Germline assignment: CDR1 GTSNPN and CDR2 SVGIG (reference sequence). The CDR3 DNA sequence: TGTGCTCGGGGGGCCGGAGGTACCTACGAGCAGTACTTC. This sequence encodes CARGAGGTYEQYF.

The chain combines TRBV6-7 with TRBJ2-6; no definite D call. TRBV6-7 is sorted into the ORF group, with uncertain function. This CDR3 has 18 residues. The V gene lost 5 bases and the J gene lost 5 bases, with 22 bases spanning the gap. The CDR3, as DNA: TGTGCCAGCAGTCGGAAAACGCGTTTACAAAGTCGGGCCAACGTCCTGACTTTC. Its translation is CASSRKTRLQSRANVLTF.

V is TRBV5-1 and J is TRBJ1-5, with TRBD1 matching over 10 bases. From germline, CDR1 is SGHRS and CDR2 YFSETQ. The length of the CDR3 is 16 residues. Germline trimming cut 2 bases from V and 2 bases from J; bases unmatched to any gene: 4. CDR3: CASSLTGTGGNQPQHF. The DNA for the CDR3 is TGCGCCAGCAGCTTAACCGGGACAGGGGGCAATCAGCCCCAGCATTTT. Looking up the rest from reference TRBV5-1 and TRBJ1-5 gives the full variable domain: KAGVTQTPRYLIKTRGQQVTLSCSPISGHRSVSWYQQTPGQGLQFLFEYFSETQRNKGNFPGRFSGRQFSNSRSEMNVSTLELGDSALYLCASSLTGTGGNQPQHFGDGTRLSIL.

The chain is built from TRBV6-6 and TRBJ2-2, with a possible D match to TRBD1 (5 bases). CDR3 length: 16 residues. Germline V gives CDR1 MNHNY, CDR2 SVGAGI (reference sequence). V was cut by 2 bases and J by 1 base, with 11 bases left in between. The CDR3 nucleotides are TGTGCCAGCAGTTACCCTCCCGACAGGAACACCGGGGAGCTGTTTTTT. This sequence encodes CASSYPPDRNTGELFF.

This clone came up a few times. J is TRBJ1-2 and V is TRBV30, with no clear D. The CDR3 has 11 residues. Germline CDR1 and CDR2: GTSNPN and SVGIG (reference sequence). With 0 bases removed from V and 7 bases from J, the gap between germline ends came to 6 bases. The CDR3 spells CAWSVRGGYTF. The CDR3 DNA follows: TGTGCCTGGAGTGTACGGGGTGGCTACACCTTC.

The J gene is TRBJ1-2, the V gene TRBV9; D is uncertain. The ends were cut back, 4 bases at V and 8 bases at J, with 18 bases in the middle. The germline CDR1 and CDR2 sequences are SGDLS and YYNGEE. The CDR3 sequence is 14 residues long. The CDR3 bases are TGTGCCAGCAGCCCCGAGAGGGTCATGGGGGGCTACACCTTC. Protein sequence: CASSPERVMGGYTF.